Presented here are 32 T cell receptor beta chains from one specimen sequenced in a study of response to subunit inactivated influenza vaccine. MiXCR, applied by TCRdb to the RT-PCR reads, yields one record per CDR3 protein. The sample lists approximately 500,000 distinct CDR3 sequences, around 13% seen once, with less than 15% in the top ten. The sample was PBMCs from blood, taken roughly 47 days after vaccination. The origin of the receptors is a man between 45 and 60 years old who received an inactivated influenza vaccine.

The chain has TRBV12-3 or TRBV12-4 and TRBJ1-2; D is unresolved. The CDR3 runs 13 residues. Trimming removed 1 base at V and 7 bases at J, with 10 bases between. The CDR3 spells CASSLEPGGGYTF. The CDR3, as DNA: TGTGCCAGCAGTTTAGAGCCCGGCGGTGGCTACACCTTC.

This clonotype was observed a few times. This chain links TRBV6-5 with TRBJ2-7; D is tentatively TRBD1 or TRBD2 (6 bases each). The CDR3 extends over 16 amino acids. Trimming removed 4 bases from V and 4 bases from J, with 20 bases in between. Looked up from germline, CDR1 is MNHEY and CDR2 is SVGAGI. CDR3 DNA sequence: TGTGCCAGCAGTTTGGACAGTCCGGGACTTGGGTACGAGCAGTACTTC. Its translation: CASSLDSPGLGYEQYF.

This clonotype has ten or more counts. This chain uses TRBV7-2 with TRBJ2-7, with 7 bases aligning to TRBD2. The J segment lost 0 bases and the V segment lost 5 bases, leaving 4 bases of the junction unmatched. The CDR3 length is 14 residues. CDR1 is SGHTA, CDR2 FQGNSA, per germline. The chain's CDR3 is CASSTQRGSYEQYF. As DNA, the CDR3 is TGTGCCAGCAGCACCCAGCGGGGCTCCTACGAGCAGTACTTC. The variable domain in full, completed from reference TRBV7-2 and TRBJ2-7, reads GAGVSQSPSNKVTEKGKDVELRCDPISGHTALYWYRQSLGQGLEFLIYFQGNSAPDKSGLPSDRFSAERTGGSVSTLTIQRTQQEDSAVYLCASSTQRGSYEQYFGPGTRLTVT.

The CDR3 sequence is CASSGGLAENSYNEQFF. The CDR3 region has the DNA TGTGCCAGCAGCGGAGGACTAGCGGAAAACTCCTACAATGAGCAGTTCTTC. The J gene is TRBJ2-1, the V gene TRBV13; 10 bases fit TRBD2. The CDR3 spans 17 residues. With 5 bases clipped from V and 0 bases from J, the junction kept 7 bases outside the gene matches. Germline assignment: CDR1 PRHDT and CDR2 FYEKMQ (reference sequence).

There are a few counts of this clonotype. V and J are TRBV7-2 and TRBJ2-6; the D gene is possibly TRBD1 (6 bases). V lost 5 bases and J 3 bases, leaving 14 bases between the germline ends. CDR1 is SGHTA and CDR2 is FQGNSA in the germline V gene. CDR3 length equals 16 residues. The CDR3 coding sequence is TGTGCCAGCAGCCCCGTAGGGGGTGTTGGGGCCAACGTCCTGACTTTC. It is translated as CASSPVGGVGANVLTF.

This clonotype was counted ten times or more. V gene TRBV20-1 combines with J gene TRBJ2-2; D unresolved. With 1 base removed from V and 4 bases from J, the gap between germline ends came to 16 bases. The CDR3 contains 16 residues. CDR1 and CDR2 from the germline V gene are DFQATT and SNEGSKA (reference sequence). For the CDR3, the DNA is TGCAGTGCTAGAGCCTGGTGGGCTAGTCGCACCGGGGAGCTGTTTTTT. It specifies CSARAWWASRTGELFF.

There are a few counts of this clonotype. The rearrangement joins TRBV11-2 to TRBJ2-3; possibly TRBD2 for D (5 bases). CDR3 size: 18 residues. Germline CDR1 and CDR2: SGHAT and FQNNGV. Deletions cut 3 bases from V and 1 base from J, with 20 bases between. The CDR3 DNA reads TGTGCCAGCAGCTTTTCCTTGCGCCTACCCGGGGGCACAGATACGCAGTATTTT. This encodes CASSFSLRLPGGTDTQYF.

The rearrangement links TRBV11-1 to TRBJ2-2; 9 positions agree with TRBD1. The CDR3 consists of 20 residues. Germline trimming cut 5 bases from V and 2 bases from J; bases unmatched to any gene: 18. Germline CDR1 SGHAT, CDR2 FQDESV (reference sequence). CDR3 DNA sequence: TGTGCCAGCAGCCACAAAATCCGGGACAGGGCTGTGCTCAACACCGGGGAGCTGTTTTTT. Its protein product is CASSHKIRDRAVLNTGELFF.

This clonotype has more than one count but fewer than ten. This chain connects TRBV7-6 to TRBJ2-7; D is uncertain. V lost 5 bases and J lost 0, with 17 bases in between. CDR1 SGHVS and CDR2 FNYEAQ come from the germline V gene. The CDR3 length is 16 residues. The chain's CDR3 is CASSLGLNPFSYEQYF. The CDR3, as DNA: TGTGCCAGCAGCCTCGGGCTTAACCCGTTCTCCTACGAGCAGTACTTC. The whole variable domain, remainder taken from reference TRBV7-6 and TRBJ2-7, is GAGVSQSPRYKVTKRGQDVALRCDPISGHVSLYWYRQALGQGPEFLTYFNYEAQQDKSGLPNDRFSAERPEGSISTLTIQRTEQRDSAMYRCASSLGLNPFSYEQYFGPGTRLTVT.

A few counts support this clonotype. J is TRBJ2-7 and V is TRBV11-2; 7 bases line up with TRBD1. CDR1 and CDR2 from the germline V gene are SGHAT and FQNNGV. V lost 4 bases and J lost 1; bases outside the gene matches: 13. This CDR3 spans 17 amino acids. CDR3 sequence: CASSSSRGQEDSYEQYF. The CDR3 DNA reads TGTGCCAGCAGCTCCTCCCGAGGACAGGAGGATTCCTACGAGCAGTACTTC.

V is TRBV11-2 and J is TRBJ2-1, with D possibly being TRBD2 (6 bases). CDR3 length equals 16 residues. Trimming took 4 bases from V and 8 from J, leaving 21 bases between them. Germline loops: CDR1 SGHAT, CDR2 FQNNGV. CDR3 sequence reads: CASSSGSGVPRDEQFF. The DNA for the CDR3 is TGTGCCAGCAGCTCAGGTAGCGGAGTACCGCGGGATGAGCAGTTCTTC.

The table lists this clonotype with many counts. The chain carries TRBV12-3 or TRBV12-4 and TRBJ2-4; 8 nucleotides line up with TRBD1. Trimming removed 3 bases from V and 7 bases from J; junction bases left unmatched: 8. The CDR3 length is 15 residues. The CDR3 nucleotides are TGTGCCAGCAGTTTGCGTCAGGGGGCCGCGAACATTCAGTACTTC. Translation: CASSLRQGAANIQYF.

The V and J genes are TRBV7-6 and TRBJ2-2, with D possibly matching TRBD1 (5 bases). Trimming took off 0 bases at V and 1 base at J, with 9 bases between the two ends. Germline V lookup: CDR1 SGHVS, CDR2 FNYEAQ. The CDR3 contains 16 residues. CDR3 residues: CASSLAARVNTGELFF. CDR3 coding DNA: TGTGCCAGCAGCTTAGCCGCCAGGGTGAACACCGGGGAGCTGTTTTTT.

This sequence joins TRBV20-1 and TRBJ2-1, with D perhaps TRBD2 (5 bases). V shed 1 base and J shed 1 base, with 14 bases lying between them. There are 16 residues in the CDR3. Germline lookup yields CDR1 DFQATT and CDR2 SNEGSKA (reference sequence). CDR3 DNA: TGCAGTGCTAGAGTTTGGAGCGGTCGTTCCTACAATGAGCAGTTCTTC. Its translation is CSARVWSGRSYNEQFF.

This clonotype was counted between two and nine times. The chain joins TRBV29-1 to TRBJ2-1; 9 nucleotides align to TRBD2. Trimming cost V 7 bases and J 7 bases; bases outside gene matches: 8. Looked up from germline, CDR1 is SQVTM and CDR2 is ANQGSEA. The CDR3 runs to 13 residues. The CDR3 is CSGSSGMGNEQFF. In DNA form, the CDR3 reads TGCAGCGGGTCTAGCGGGATGGGGAATGAGCAGTTCTTC.

At least ten counts were recorded for this clonotype. The chain carries TRBV11-2 and TRBJ2-1, with D tentatively TRBD2 (6 bases). The CDR3 spans 14 residues. Trimming shortened V by 3 bases and J by 4 bases, and 10 bases separated the two germline ends. Per germline, CDR1 SGHAT and CDR2 FQNNGV. For the CDR3, the DNA is TGTGCCAGCAGCTTGATGGGGGGATACAATGAGCAGTTCTTC. Its protein is CASSLMGGYNEQFF.

This clonotype has more than one count but fewer than ten. The chain joins TRBV28 to TRBJ2-1; D is unclear. CDR1 MDHEN and CDR2 SYDVKM come from the germline V gene. This CDR3 spans 14 amino acids. The germline V and J ends were trimmed by 7 bases and 3 bases, with 13 bases remaining between them. In nucleotides, the CDR3 is TGTGCCAGCACCAGTCTCTGGGGCTACAATGAGCAGTTCTTC. It specifies CASTSLWGYNEQFF.

This clonotype was seen repeatedly, ten times or more. V is TRBV12-3 or TRBV12-4 and J is TRBJ1-4; D possibly corresponds to TRBD1 (5 bases). Trimming removed 5 bases at V and 8 bases at J, with 9 bases between. The CDR3 has 12 residues. The CDR3 sequence is CASSPGTEKLFF. The CDR3 DNA reads TGTGCCAGCAGTCCTGGGACCGAAAAACTGTTTTTT.

The CDR3 sequence is CASSQDQSLATDTQYF. The DNA of the CDR3 is TGCGCCAGCAGCCAAGATCAGTCGCTAGCCACAGATACGCAGTATTTT. This chain connects TRBV4-3 to TRBJ2-3; D is perhaps TRBD2 (5 bases). The germline V gene has CDR1 LGHNA and CDR2 YSLEER. CDR3 length: 16 residues. Trimming stripped 0 bases from V and 2 bases from J, with 12 bases between.

The rearrangement links TRBV6-1 to TRBJ1-4; a possible D gene is TRBD1 (5 bases). The CDR3 spans 15 residues. Trimming cost V 2 bases and J 6 bases, with 13 bases left between them. Per germline, CDR1 MNHNS and CDR2 SASEGT. The CDR3 nucleotides are TGTGCCAGCAGTGAATGGACACACCGGGATGAAAAACTGTTTTTT. Translating it yields CASSEWTHRDEKLFF.

This clonotype was recorded at least ten times. In DNA, the CDR3 is TGCAGTGCTAAAGAGGGCAACACTGAAGCTTTCTTT. Its protein product is CSAKEGNTEAFF. The V gene is TRBV20-1, the J gene TRBJ1-1; D not certain. This CDR3 comprises 12 residues. Germline CDR1 DFQATT, CDR2 SNEGSKA (reference sequence). V lost 4 bases and J 2 bases, leaving 8 bases between the germline ends.

The J gene is TRBJ2-5, the V gene TRBV9, with 9 bases aligning to TRBD1. With V trimmed by 3 bases and J by 5 bases, 5 bases remained unmatched. Germline values: CDR1 SGDLS, CDR2 YYNGEE. The CDR3 is made up of 14 amino acids. The CDR3 loop reads CASSARTGVETQYF. The CDR3 region has the DNA TGTGCCAGCAGCGCCCGGACAGGGGTGGAGACCCAGTACTTC.

This clonotype came up many times. The rearrangement links TRBV6-5 to TRBJ1-1, with 10 bases that match TRBD1. The germline V gene encodes CDR1 MNHEY and CDR2 SVGAGI. J was trimmed by 5 bases and V by 2 bases; bases with no gene match: 5. The length of the CDR3 is 15 residues. The CDR3 region has the DNA TGTGCCAGCAGTTACAGCGGACAGGGGGGTACTGAAGCTTTCTTT. It translates to CASSYSGQGGTEAFF.

The table lists this clonotype with a few counts. The rearrangement joins TRBV20-1 to TRBJ2-1, with D possibly being TRBD2 (7 bases). The CDR3 loop spans 11 amino acids. V was clipped by 1 base and J by 10 bases, with 8 bases between them. Germline lookup yields CDR1 DFQATT and CDR2 SNEGSKA (reference sequence). CDR3: CSARGGGEQFF. The CDR3 nucleotides are TGCAGTGCTAGAGGGGGGGGCGAGCAGTTCTTC.

This clonotype came up a few times. This chain links TRBV7-9 with TRBJ1-2, with TRBD1 identical over 7 bases. V dropped 3 bases and J dropped 6; count of bases not matched to a gene: 4. The CDR3 extends over 13 amino acids. Per germline, CDR1 SEHNR and CDR2 FQNEAQ (reference sequence). The CDR3: CASSLGQKNGYTF. In DNA, the CDR3 is TGTGCCAGCAGCTTGGGACAGAAAAATGGCTACACCTTC.

The CDR3 nucleotides are TGTGCCAGCAGCCCCACGGTGGGGGGTCGAGAAAAACTGTTTTTT. Protein sequence: CASSPTVGGREKLFF. The gene calls are TRBV7-2 and TRBJ1-4, with D perhaps matching TRBD1 (5 bases). Trimming pared 5 bases from V and 8 bases from J, leaving 18 bases between. The CDR3 totals 15 residues. Germline assignment: CDR1 SGHTA and CDR2 FQGNSA.

The chain couples TRBV15 to TRBJ1-1; unclear D gene. Germline V lookup: CDR1 LNHNV, CDR2 YYDKDF (reference sequence). Trimming left V 0 bases short and J 4 bases short, with 6 bases between. CDR3 length equals 13 residues. The CDR3 is CATSRDQRTEAFF. CDR3 nucleotides: TGTGCCACCAGCAGAGATCAGCGCACTGAAGCTTTCTTT.

The genes are TRBV11-1 and TRBJ2-2, with 9 bases that match TRBD2. V gave up 5 bases and J gave up 0 bases; unmatched junction bases: 10. The CDR3 length is 18 residues. CDR1 is SGHAT and CDR2 is FQDESV in the germline V gene (reference sequence). The CDR3 loop is CASSPRLAGAANTGELFF. CDR3 bases: TGTGCCAGCAGCCCCCGATTAGCGGGGGCCGCGAACACCGGGGAGCTGTTTTTT.

This clonotype was seen a handful of times. This sequence joins TRBV5-4 and TRBJ2-7, with 7 positions matching TRBD1. CDR3 size: 15 residues. In germline, CDR1 is SGHNT, CDR2 YYREEE (reference sequence). Germline trimming cut 3 bases from V and 7 bases from J; bases unmatched to any gene: 13. The CDR3 loop is CASSSLAGTVGEQYF. The CDR3 DNA reads as TGTGCCAGCAGCTCCCTTGCCGGGACAGTGGGAGAGCAGTACTTC.

This clonotype was counted ten times or more. The chain has TRBV29-1 and TRBJ2-3; 8 bases match TRBD2. The CDR3 runs to 14 residues. V trimming: 3 bases; J trimming: 0 bases; junction bases outside the gene matches: 2. The germline V gene encodes CDR1 SQVTM and CDR2 ANQGSEA. CDR3 nucleotides: TGCAGCGTTGATCAGCGGGAGAGCACAGATACGCAGTATTTT. The encoded protein is CSVDQRESTDTQYF.

The V and J genes are TRBV15 and TRBJ2-2, with a weak D call TRBD2 (7 bases). The V end was cut by 0 bases, the J end by 6 bases, with 8 bases between. From germline, CDR1 is LNHNV and CDR2 YYDKDF (reference sequence). The CDR3 has 14 residues. CDR3 loop: CATSREGGAGELFF. CDR3 nucleotides: TGTGCCACCAGCAGAGAAGGGGGGGCCGGGGAGCTGTTTTTT.

This clonotype came up many times. Here the CDR3 reads CASRRGEDRSYEQYF. The CDR3 DNA follows: TGTGCCAGCAGGCGAGGGGAGGACAGAAGTTACGAGCAGTACTTC. The rearrangement joins TRBV5-5 to TRBJ2-7; D may match TRBD1 or TRBD2 (6 bases each). From germline, CDR1 is SGHKS and CDR2 YYEKEE (reference sequence). The CDR3 sequence is 15 residues long. Trimming stripped 5 bases from V and 4 bases from J, with 19 bases between.